This T cell receptor (beta chain) comes out of a study of cytomegalovirus exposure and HLA in healthy donors (TCRdb year 2017). Context from the whole study: An earlier analysis of some 600 of the donors reported roughly 300 Gb of sequence data and 95 million to 130 million unique TCR beta sequences obtained from approximately 180 million T cells. Roughly 5 DR-DQ haplotypes were handled as single units for association and clustering, since linkage in the cohort was strong. The study aimed to test whether signatures of past pathogen exposure could be identified by cataloging public T cell receptors. To predict cytomegalovirus infection status, the study brought together high-throughput TCR immunosequencing, statistical association of individual TCRs with disease status, and machine learning. An earlier analysis of more than 450 of the donors used high-throughput TCR beta sequencing to judge whether each TCR beta V gene segment behaved as functional or pseudogenic. Both class I and class II loci were covered by HLA typing, at four-digit resolution. In the later analysis, no new phenotypic data were used to find candidate immune exposures; instead, reliance was placed on TCR beta sequences and their occurrence across donors. Donor age, sex, ethnicity and CMV serostatus were compiled together with the repertoire data. The T cell repertoires of 550 to 850 subjects were profiled by immunosequencing and related to cytomegalovirus serostatus. An early release that covered about 600 HLA-typed donors contained around 300 gigabases of sequencing data and about 93 million unique TCR sequences. Every repertoire in the discovery cohort had been generated on one and the same sequencing platform. In a later analysis, previously published TCR beta repertoires from roughly 710 donors were re-analyzed and high-resolution HLA genotyping was added so that TCR occurrence patterns could be studied. A later genetic analysis took genome-wide SNP genotypes for about 65% of the 666 donors and used that subset as a discovery cohort. Among under 450 genotyped donors of the cohort, an average of roughly 240,000 unique TCR beta nucleotide sequences were sequenced per donor, roughly 18% of them non-productive. In addition to the first cohort of 650 to 750 subjects, a separate validation cohort of 100 to 150 different subjects was used. Among the roughly 400 genotyped donors, around 81% belonged to the genetic ancestry cluster associated with self-reported Caucasian donors. The number of typed donors differed by locus: about 620-640 for A, B, C, DRB1 and DQB1; approximately 520 for DQA1; some 590 for DPA1; and about 450 for DPB1. Broader findings and caveats from the paper: A cluster of highly shared sequence variants was judged likely to be a technical artifact of the sequencing pipeline. This cohort had only TCR beta chains sequenced, and the lack of alpha or paired-chain data limited which features could be detected. When HLA alleles, especially DR and DQ, strongly co-occurred, TCR associations were difficult to assign to individual alleles. Across donors, most TCR sequences were observed very rarely, whereas some public TCRs were present in many individuals. In a later genetic analysis, a missense DCLRE1C variant was associated with V-gene and J-gene trimming of TCR beta chains, and the association was replicated in an independent cohort. Compared with equally common non-associated chains, HLA-associated TCR beta chains in a later analysis were more clonally expanded and had lower generation probabilities. A later analysis found that TCR association rates varied across HLA loci, with DRB1 alleles showing the most associated TCRs and HLA-C alleles the fewest. A later genetic analysis reported fewer N-insertions in productive TCRs among donors in an Asian-associated ancestry cluster than the roughly 650-donor mean. The authors suggested that the approach could potentially be extended to other disease states and immunological phenotypes. Because counts were too low, about 18 rarely observed V segments, including chromosome 9 orphons, were excluded from the earlier analysis of around 590 of the donors. Because some donors lacked HLA typing at each locus, the association tests relied only on the typed subset. A later analysis found that most CMV-associated TCR beta chains appeared HLA-restricted, with HLA associations seemingly driven largely by CMV exposure. The 87-base-pair reads could not distinguish some IMGT-functional V segments, including TRBV6-2 and TRBV6-3, so those segments were excluded. For the cohort, immune exposure information was limited to CMV serostatus. In vitro tests confirmed that three of the cytomegalovirus-associated TCR beta chains recognize cytomegalovirus antigens. In a later analysis, several top co-occurrence clusters were reported to appear linked to parvovirus B19, influenza, CMV and Epstein-Barr virus. The classifier was reported to diagnose cytomegalovirus status with high specificity and sensitivity in both the original and validation cohorts. Specific HLA alleles were associated with around 18,000 TCR beta sequences at a false discovery rate of 0.05 in a later analysis. In an earlier analysis of 587 of the donors, most TCR beta V segments were observed in productive rearrangements about 90% or about 30% of the time, broadly matching IMGT annotations. Correlated functional status among segregating V segments might reflect linkage disequilibrium, but an unknown experimental factor could not be ruled out. A further reported finding was that TCR beta sequences accurately predicted the HLA-A and HLA-B alleles for most subjects in the first cohort. In the study, about 150 TCR beta chains were listed as associated with cytomegalovirus. Presence/absence analyses assumed roughly uniform sequencing depth across donors, an assumption that may not hold.

Comment on this clone: Its antigen is not yet known. Qualities for individual bases were not recorded, and no much larger clone is one base off.

The germline ends are 12 bases apart after V is trimmed by 2 bases and J by 5 bases. Reading the germline V gene gives CDR1 MGHDK and CDR2 SYGVNS. Inclusive of the bounding cysteine and phenylalanine, the CDR3 is 14 residues long. The read is trimmed to its CDR3 DNA, 42 bases read in frame from base 1. The cohort consisted of 666 healthy bone marrow donors. At the time of sampling, all cohort members were nominally healthy, though unrecorded immune exposures were likely present. The donor was CMV seronegative and belonged to the group of 352 seronegative cohort members. Each donor provided a peripheral blood sample, and peripheral blood mononuclear cells were used for TCR beta sequencing. The Qiagen DNeasy Blood Extraction Kit was used to extract genomic DNA from the blood cell samples. The library was built by means of the immunoSEQ multiplex PCR assay. A mixture of 60 forward primers for TCR Vbeta segments and 13 reverse primers for TCR Jbeta segments was used in the multiplex PCR. The CDR3 region of rearranged TCR beta genes was amplified from genomic DNA by a multiplex PCR assay. Amplified TCR beta libraries were sequenced as 87-base-pair reads on the Illumina HiSeq System. Regarding the original processing steps: A later analysis counted tens of millions of unique TCR beta chains across the 600 to 850 repertoires, and some 11 million of these chains were shared by at least two donors. Raw reads were error-corrected and collapsed into unique sequences by a nearest-neighbor algorithm in which closely related sequences were merged to remove PCR and sequencing errors. CDR3 sequences were aligned to IMGT reference sequences to assign V, D and J gene segments. Each retained sequence needed at least a six-nucleotide match to both a V gene segment and a J gene segment. A rearrangement counted as productive if the CDR3 had no stop codons and remained in frame with V and J, and every other rearrangement counted as non-productive. CDR3 was defined according to IMGT convention as the region running from the second conserved V-encoded cysteine to the conserved J-encoded phenylalanine. The earlier analysis of around 640 of the donors excluded sequences that lacked an unambiguous match to a single V gene segment. An earlier analysis of some 500 of the donors classified V segments as functional when productive rearrangements were above 56.7% and as segregating when the standard deviation between donors was above 5%. To diagnose cytomegalovirus status from the catalog of TCR beta chain sequences, a statistical classification framework was built. V and J gene assignment, in a later analysis, came from comparing TCR nucleotide sequences with IMGT/GENE-DB human TR gene sequences. A later analysis assigned CDR3 sequences and most-parsimonious VDJ recombination scenarios with the TCRdist pipeline. A later analysis defined each TCR beta chain by its CDR3 amino acid sequence plus V-gene family, and excluded reads lacking a unique V-gene family. In a later analysis, some 600 highly shared, low-generation-probability nucleotide sequences were removed to address suspected cross-contamination and a sequencing artifact. For each public chain, a later analysis derived a clonal expansion index from normalized ranks of inferred template counts within each repertoire. A later analysis computed generation probabilities with a VDJ recombination model fitted to out-of-frame rearrangements, and checked the results against IGoR. In a later analysis, TCR-TCR, TCR-HLA and TCR-CMV co-occurrence was scored with hypergeometric tests, and a repertoire-size bias correction was applied to TCR pairs. False discovery rates were estimated in a later analysis by permuting HLA or CMV assignments 20 times. A later analysis grouped co-occurring TCRs with DBSCAN, adding TCRdist sequence similarity when clustering within HLA-allele-positive subsets. Repertoires with fewer than 30,000 or more than 120,000 public chains were left out of co-occurrence clustering, as were four to six repertoires with anomalous nucleotide sharing. TCRdb provides this immuneACCESS table in a form limited to in-frame rearrangements. Some clones are lacking; in checked studies, under half of them reflect an unresolved V gene, and why the rest are absent is not known. That table is the source of V, J and clone size, and D and trimming were worked out from the DNA. The sample records about 160,000 clones, approximately 80% of which are singletons. The ten largest clones add up to about 0.77% of the sample.

This TCR was sampled from a woman aged 18-29 years in good health and CMV-seronegative. The sequence joins TRBV25-1 to TRBJ1-1, and possibly TRBD1, on 6 matching bases. Sequenced: PBMCs. The CDR3 sequence is CASSETGWVTEAFF. In nucleotide form, the sequence is TGTGCCAGCAGTGAAACAGGGTGGGTTACTGAAGCTTTCTTT.